The source of this TCR beta chain is a study of identical twins. Regarding the study as a whole: Models underestimated how often monozygotic twins shared out-of-frame TCR alpha.

A universal primer site was created by template switching, with the cDNA bearing unique molecular identifiers. Using its own MiXCR run on the 5' RACE reads, TCRdb lists one record per CDR3 protein. Among 500,000 to 700,000 distinct CDR3 sequences, about 7.1% were seen once, and the ten largest hold roughly 1.6%. This clonotype occurred a few times. Its antigen is undetermined. The data were also submitted as part of a second study, on yellow fever vaccine responses in identical twins.

Sequenced: PBMCs. The receptor comes from a woman younger than 35 in good health.

CDR3 sequence: CASSVGGPPEETQYF. CDR3 sequence (DNA): TGTGCCAGCAGCGTAGGCGGACCGCCGGAGGAGACCCAGTACTTC. This chain uses TRBV9 with TRBJ2-5, with no clear D. Trimming took off 0 bases at V and 5 bases at J, with 14 bases between the two ends. Per the germline V gene, CDR1 is SGDLS and CDR2 is YYNGEE. This CDR3 has 15 amino acids. Drawing the rest from reference TRBV9 and TRBJ2-5, the complete variable domain is DSGVTQTPKHLITATGQRVTLRCSPRSGDLSVYWYQQSLDQGLQFLIQYYNGEERAKGNILERFSAQQFPDLHSELNLSSLELGDSALYFCASSVGGPPEETQYFGPGTRLLVL.